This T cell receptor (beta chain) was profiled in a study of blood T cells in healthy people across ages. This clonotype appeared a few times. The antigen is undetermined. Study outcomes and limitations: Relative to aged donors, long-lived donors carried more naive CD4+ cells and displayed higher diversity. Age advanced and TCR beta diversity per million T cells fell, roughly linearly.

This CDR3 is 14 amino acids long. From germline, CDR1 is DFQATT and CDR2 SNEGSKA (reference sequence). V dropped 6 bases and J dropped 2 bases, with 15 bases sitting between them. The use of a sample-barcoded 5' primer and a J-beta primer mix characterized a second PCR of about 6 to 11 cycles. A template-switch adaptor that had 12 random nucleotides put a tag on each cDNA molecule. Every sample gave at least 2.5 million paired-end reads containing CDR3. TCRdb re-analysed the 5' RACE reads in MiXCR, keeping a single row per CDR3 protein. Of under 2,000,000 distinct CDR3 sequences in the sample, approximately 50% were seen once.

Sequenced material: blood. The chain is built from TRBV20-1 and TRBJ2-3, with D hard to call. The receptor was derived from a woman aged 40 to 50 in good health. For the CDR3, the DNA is TGCAGTGCCAAAGACTGGAGACACACAGATACGCAGTATTTT. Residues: CSAKDWRHTDTQYF.